The clone carrying this T cell receptor beta chain appeared a single time. The antigen remains unidentified. This entry belongs to a study of T cell responses to AZD1222 COVID-19 vaccine. Using immunoSEQ multiplex PCR, the repertoire was profiled, and TCRdb retains in-frame clones only, with some absent. The sample yields around 180,000 clones, about 86% seen once. Whole-study results and caveats: An increase in Spike-specific TCR breadth and depth was observed after two AZD1222 doses. At 160-218 and 743-854, vaccine-associated CD4 TCRs were dominant, and they spanned spike. White British people made up most donors, females outnumbered males, and clonal diversity was possibly underestimated. Only a handful of AZD1222 recipients, six or seven in all, had baseline seropositivity.

V lost 3 bases and J lost 6, with 11 bases in between. The CDR3 runs to 13 residues. Germline V gives CDR1 LGHDT, CDR2 YNNKEL (reference sequence). The rearrangement joins TRBV3-1 (or the pseudogene TRBV3-2) to TRBJ1-1; D gene unclear. The TCR originated in an adult in good health. The source was peripheral blood, collected on day 0 of AZD1222 vaccination. The CDR3 region is CASSQHSGPEAFF. In DNA, the CDR3 is TGTGCCAGCAGCCAGCATTCAGGACCTGAAGCTTTCTTT.